This TCR beta chain came from a study of cytomegalovirus exposure and HLA in healthy donors. Regarding the study as a whole: Another analysis was done later, and it associated 15,000 or so TCR beta sequences with HLA alleles at 0.05 false discovery rate. A later analysis showed that HLA-associated TCR beta chains had undergone more clonal expansion than equally common others. Rare sequences made up most TCRs, while some public TCRs were found in many donors.

V was clipped by 0 bases and J by 4 bases; unmatched bases: 5. Germline CDR1 and CDR2: SGDLS and YYNGEE. This CDR3 has 17 amino acids. Note on this clone: Its antigen is undetermined.

PCR employed 60 Vbeta and 13 Jbeta primers. TCRdb's table, derived via immunoSEQ multiplex PCR, lists solely in-frame clones and lacks some. Of 170,000 or so clones in the sample, approximately 78% were seen once. Sequenced sample: PBMCs. The source is a woman between 50 and 59 years old in good health and CMV-seropositive. This rearrangement joins TRBV9 to TRBJ2-3; 13 bases align to TRBD2. The CDR3 bases are TGTGCCAGCAGCGTAGCTGGGGGACTAGCGGGGTCAGATACGCAGTATTTT. Amino acid sequence: CASSVAGGLAGSDTQYF.